These 12 T cell receptor beta chains were sequenced from one sample in a study of Graves' ophthalmopathy and Graves' hyperthyroidism. Investigators amplified TCR beta CDR3 regions from RNA transcripts. RT-PCR with HTBI primers came first, then second-round multiplex PCR. Each CDR3 protein gets one entry after TCRdb re-called the multiplex PCR reads with MiXCR. The repertoire holds roughly 480,000 distinct CDR3 sequences, with roughly 14% as singletons. The sequencing sample was made of blood. The receptor set was obtained from a woman in her twenties or thirties with Graves' ophthalmopathy.

The table lists this clonotype with many counts. The rearrangement uses TRBV19 and TRBJ2-7; D remains ambiguous. Germline lookup yields CDR1 LNHDA and CDR2 SQIVND (reference sequence). Trimming left V 3 bases short and J 0 bases short, with 9 bases between. This CDR3 comprises 14 residues. In DNA, the CDR3 is TGTGCCAGTAGTATCCGATTCAGCTCCTACGAGCAGTACTTC. Its protein is CASSIRFSSYEQYF.

This sequence joins TRBV28 and TRBJ2-7; 8 bases are a match to TRBD2. CDR1 MDHEN and CDR2 SYDVKM come from the germline V gene. CDR3 length equals 16 residues. Trimming took 3 bases from V and 5 from J; bases not matched to a gene: 12. CDR3 region: CASSLITAGVRNEQYF. The DNA for the CDR3 is TGTGCCAGCAGTTTGATTACAGCGGGAGTTAGGAACGAGCAGTACTTC. Complete variable domain (other parts from reference TRBV28 and TRBJ2-7): DVKVTQSSRYLVKRTGEKVFLECVQDMDHENMFWYRQDPGLGLRLIYFSYDVKMKEKGDIPEGYSVSREKKERFSLILESASTNQTSMYLCASSLITAGVRNEQYFGPGTRLTVT.

This clonotype was seen at least ten times. The genes are TRBV6-5 and TRBJ2-5; D is undetermined. The V gene's germline CDR1 is MNHEY and CDR2 SVGAGI. CDR3 length equals 13 residues. Trimming cost V 0 bases and J 5 bases, with 7 bases left between them. The DNA for the CDR3 is TGTGCCAGCAGTTACTCTTGGAAGGAGACCCAGTACTTC. This gives the protein CASSYSWKETQYF.

This clonotype occurred many times. The chain employs TRBV19 and TRBJ2-7, with TRBD1 matching 10 bases. Germline lookup yields CDR1 LNHDA and CDR2 SQIVND (reference sequence). The junction had 5 bases not matched to a gene; V was cut back by 5 bases and J by 1 base. This CDR3 spans 15 amino acids. CDR3 amino acids: CASSLGTGASYEQYF. CDR3 DNA: TGTGCCAGTAGTCTCGGGACAGGGGCATCCTACGAGCAGTACTTC. The full variable domain, completed using reference TRBV19 and TRBJ2-7, is DGGITQSPKYLFRKEGQNVTLSCEQNLNHDAMYWYRQDPGQGLRLIYYSQIVNDFQKGDIAEGYSVSREKKESFPLTVTSAQKNPTAFYLCASSLGTGASYEQYFGPGTRLTVT.

This clonotype was seen ten or more times. DNA for the CDR3: TGTGCCAGCCCAAAAGGGGGCAAGGCCACCGGGGAGCTGTTTTTT. Translated: CASPKGGKATGELFF. This chain connects TRBV6-5 to TRBJ2-2; 7 bases align to TRBD1. The CDR3 sequence is 15 residues long. After removal of 8 bases from V and 4 bases from J, the junction contained 10 bases not matched to a gene. Looked up from germline, CDR1 is MNHEY and CDR2 is SVGAGI.

This clonotype was found many times. V usage is TRBV18 and J usage is TRBJ1-2; 7 bases are a match to TRBD1. V shed 3 bases and J 6 bases; nucleotides not matched to a gene: 7. Germline V CDR1 and CDR2: KGHSH, LQKENI. The CDR3 contains 14 residues. The CDR3 DNA reads as TGTGCCAGCTCACCGACAGGGTGGATAGATGGCTACACCTTC. Its translation is CASSPTGWIDGYTF. The variable domain in full, completed from reference TRBV18 and TRBJ1-2, reads NAGVMQNPRHLVRRRGQEARLRCSPMKGHSHVYWYRQLPEEGLKFMVYLQKENIIDESGMPKERFSAEFPKEGPSILRIQQVVRGDSAAYFCASSPTGWIDGYTFGSGTRLTVV.

This clonotype was seen ten or more times. This chain's CDR3 is CSATSGRTYSYEQYF. The CDR3 bases are TGCAGTGCAACTAGCGGGAGAACTTACTCCTACGAGCAGTACTTC. J is TRBJ2-7 and V is TRBV20-1; 11 bases agree with TRBD2. This CDR3 contains 15 residues. After removal of 6 bases from V and 0 bases from J, the junction contained 7 bases not matched to a gene. Germline lookup yields CDR1 DFQATT and CDR2 SNEGSKA (reference sequence).

Ten or more counts support this clonotype. This may be a read error: a much more frequent sequence differs by one nucleotide. The genes are TRBV24-1 and TRBJ2-1; no definite D call. This CDR3 is 12 amino acids long. Germline V lookup: CDR1 KGHDR, CDR2 SFDVKD. Written as DNA, the CDR3 is TGTGCCTCAGGTCATGCCTATAATGAGAAGTTCTTC. Its translation is CASGHAYNEKFF.

Only a few counts were recorded for this clonotype. The chain links TRBV19 to TRBJ2-7; D is uncertain. V shed 3 bases and J shed 3 bases, with 12 bases lying between them. Germline V lookup: CDR1 LNHDA, CDR2 SQIVND (reference sequence). CDR3 size: 14 residues. CDR3 amino acids: CASSIGQMSYEQYF. CDR3 sequence (DNA): TGTGCCAGTAGTATTGGCCAGATGAGCTACGAGCAGTACTTC.

This clonotype was seen more than once but under ten times. The V and J genes are TRBV29-1 and TRBJ1-1, with a possible D match to TRBD1 (6 bases). The CDR3 has 16 residues. The V gene lost 2 bases and the J gene lost 2 bases, with 18 bases spanning the gap. Germline V gene sequence: CDR1 SQVTM, CDR2 ANQGSEA. CDR3 DNA: TGCAGCGTTGAATGGGCGGGACATGGGACTAACACTGAAGCTTTCTTT. This codes for CSVEWAGHGTNTEAFF.

This clonotype was observed at least ten times. This sequence joins TRBV19 and TRBJ1-1, with TRBD1 as a possible D gene (5 bases). Germline CDR1 LNHDA, CDR2 SQIVND (reference sequence). The CDR3 loop spans 14 amino acids. With 3 bases removed from V and 5 bases from J, the gap between germline ends came to 13 bases. CDR3 sequence (DNA): TGTGCCAGTAGTATCGGCAGGGTGGAAACTGAAGCTTTCTTT. Translated: CASSIGRVETEAFF.

This clonotype was observed many times. This chain links TRBV15 with TRBJ2-7, with TRBD1 matching over 8 bases. Trimming removed 4 bases from V and 3 bases from J; junction bases left unmatched: 2. The germline CDR1 and CDR2 sequences are LNHNV and YYDKDF (reference sequence). This CDR3 is built from 13 residues. CDR3 residues: CATSTDRGYEQYF. The CDR3 DNA reads as TGTGCCACCAGCACCGACAGGGGCTACGAGCAGTACTTC.